This T cell receptor beta chain was identified in a study of shared clonotypes between healthy human individuals. Germline loops: CDR1 MNHEY, CDR2 SMNVEV (reference sequence). The CDR3 totals 13 residues. Deletions cut 0 bases from V and 6 bases from J, with 6 bases between. General study findings and limits: Read depth was anticipated to influence clonotype sharing among donors.

With respect to this clone: Its specificity is unknown.

The protocol was immunoSEQ multiplex PCR, while the TCRdb copy is restricted to in-frame clones and leaves out a portion. The sample includes approximately 100,000 clones, under 80% of them seen just once. V is TRBV27 and J is TRBJ2-1, with D perhaps matching TRBD1 (6 bases). The clonotype originates from a man aged 30 to 39 in good health. Input material: memory CD8+ T cells sorted from blood. Subset defined: CD45RO+ cells pooled with CCR7-negative TemRA cells. The CDR3 DNA is TGTGCCAGCAGTTTATCGGACAGCAATGAGCAGTTCTTC. Translated: CASSLSDSNEQFF.